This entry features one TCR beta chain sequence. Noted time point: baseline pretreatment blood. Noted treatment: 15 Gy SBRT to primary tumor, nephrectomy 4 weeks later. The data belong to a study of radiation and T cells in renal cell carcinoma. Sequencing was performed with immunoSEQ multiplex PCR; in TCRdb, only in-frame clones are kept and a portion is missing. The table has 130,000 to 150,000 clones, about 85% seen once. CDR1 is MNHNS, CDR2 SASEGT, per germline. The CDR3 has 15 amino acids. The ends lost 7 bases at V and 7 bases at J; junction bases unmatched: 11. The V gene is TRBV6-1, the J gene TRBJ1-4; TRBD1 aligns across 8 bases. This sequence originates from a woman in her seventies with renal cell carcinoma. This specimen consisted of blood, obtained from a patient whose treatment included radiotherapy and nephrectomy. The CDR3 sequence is CASILGQGSTEKLFF. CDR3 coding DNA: TGTGCCAGCATTTTAGGACAGGGTAGTACTGAAAAACTGTTTTTT.